This T cell receptor beta chain was recorded in a study of OX40 agonist ivuxolimab in advanced cancers. Per the germline V gene, CDR1 is SGHVS and CDR2 is FNYEAQ. The V gene lost 5 bases and the J gene lost 1 base, with 15 bases spanning the gap. The CDR3 has 16 residues. The data were produced by immunoSEQ multiplex PCR, yet TCRdb's version contains in-frame clones alone and is incomplete. The data hold around 20,000 clones, with approximately 86% observed a single time. The chain recombines TRBV7-6 with TRBJ2-1; the D gene is possibly TRBD2 (6 bases). This receptor was obtained from an adult with an advanced solid tumor such as melanoma, head and neck, liver or kidney cancer. Here the sequenced sample was CD4+ or CD8+ T cells sorted from blood, taken in a trial of the OX40 agonist ivuxolimab. The CDR3 nucleotides are TGTGCCAGCAGCCCGAGCTCTAGCGCTTCCTACAATGAGCAGTTCTTC. It yields the protein CASSPSSSASYNEQFF.